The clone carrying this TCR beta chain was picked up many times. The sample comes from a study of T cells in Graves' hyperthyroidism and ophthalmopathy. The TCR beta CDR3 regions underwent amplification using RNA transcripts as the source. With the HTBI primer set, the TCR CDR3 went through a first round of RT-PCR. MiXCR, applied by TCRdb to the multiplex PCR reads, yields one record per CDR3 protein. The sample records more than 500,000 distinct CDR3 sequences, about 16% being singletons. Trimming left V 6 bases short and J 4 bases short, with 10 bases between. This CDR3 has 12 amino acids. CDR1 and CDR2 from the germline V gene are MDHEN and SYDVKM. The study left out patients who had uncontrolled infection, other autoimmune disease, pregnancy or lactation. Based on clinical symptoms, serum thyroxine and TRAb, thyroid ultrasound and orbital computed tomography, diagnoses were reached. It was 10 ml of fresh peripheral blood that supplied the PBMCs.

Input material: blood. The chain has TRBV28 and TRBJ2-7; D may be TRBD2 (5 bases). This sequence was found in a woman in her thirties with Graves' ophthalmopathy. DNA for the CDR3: TGTGCCAGCAGCCGCCGGGGATACGAGCAGTACTTC. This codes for CASSRRGYEQYF.